This TCR beta chain came from a study of shared clonotypes between healthy human individuals. Whole-study context: For every donor, three CD4 naive, three CD4 memory, two CD8 naive and one CD8 memory plates were used.

CD45RO-negative, CCR7-selected cells formed the naive CD8 fraction, which excluded terminally differentiated effector memory CD45RA+ cells. The donor population consisted of healthy HIV-negative adults with no recent acute infections or vaccinations. The germline V gene encodes CDR1 MNHNS and CDR2 SASEGT. The CDR3 is 15 residues long. V was clipped by 4 bases and J by 5 bases; unmatched bases: 10. The protocol was immunoSEQ multiplex PCR, while the TCRdb copy is restricted to in-frame clones and leaves out a portion. The table shows some 1,900,000 clones, with roughly 94% occurring only once. The source material was naive CD8+ T cells sorted from blood. This rearrangement joins TRBV6-1 to TRBJ1-2; TRBD1 aligns across 7 bases. This TCR was sampled from a man aged 18 to 30 in good health. DNA of the CDR3: TGTGCCAGCAGTGCAGTCGGGACAGCGGTGTATGGCTACACCTTC. Its protein product is CASSAVGTAVYGYTF.